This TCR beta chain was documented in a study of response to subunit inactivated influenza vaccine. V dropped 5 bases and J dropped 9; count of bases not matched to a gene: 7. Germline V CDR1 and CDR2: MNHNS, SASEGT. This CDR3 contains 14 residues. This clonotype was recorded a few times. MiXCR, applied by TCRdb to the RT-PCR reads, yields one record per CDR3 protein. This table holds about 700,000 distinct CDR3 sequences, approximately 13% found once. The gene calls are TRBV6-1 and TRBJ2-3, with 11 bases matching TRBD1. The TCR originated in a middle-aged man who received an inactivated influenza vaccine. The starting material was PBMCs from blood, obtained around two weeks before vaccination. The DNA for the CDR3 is TGTGCCAGCAGTACCGGGACAGGGGGTATCACGCAGTATTTT. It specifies CASSTGTGGITQYF.